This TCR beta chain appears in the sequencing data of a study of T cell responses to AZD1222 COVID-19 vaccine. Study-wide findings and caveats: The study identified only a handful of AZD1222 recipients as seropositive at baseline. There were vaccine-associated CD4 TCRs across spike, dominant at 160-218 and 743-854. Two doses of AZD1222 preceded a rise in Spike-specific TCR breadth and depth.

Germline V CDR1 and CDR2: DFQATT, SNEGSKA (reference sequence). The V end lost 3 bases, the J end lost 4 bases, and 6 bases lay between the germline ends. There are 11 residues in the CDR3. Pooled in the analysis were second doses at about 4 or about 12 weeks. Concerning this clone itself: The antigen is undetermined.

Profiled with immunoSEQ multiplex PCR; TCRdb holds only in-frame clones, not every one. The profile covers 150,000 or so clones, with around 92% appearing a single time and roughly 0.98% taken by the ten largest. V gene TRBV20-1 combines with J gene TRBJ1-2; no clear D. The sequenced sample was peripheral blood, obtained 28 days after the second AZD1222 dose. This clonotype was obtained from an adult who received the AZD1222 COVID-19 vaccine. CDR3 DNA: TGCAGTGCTAGCGTCAGCTATGGCTACACCTTC. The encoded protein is CSASVSYGYTF.